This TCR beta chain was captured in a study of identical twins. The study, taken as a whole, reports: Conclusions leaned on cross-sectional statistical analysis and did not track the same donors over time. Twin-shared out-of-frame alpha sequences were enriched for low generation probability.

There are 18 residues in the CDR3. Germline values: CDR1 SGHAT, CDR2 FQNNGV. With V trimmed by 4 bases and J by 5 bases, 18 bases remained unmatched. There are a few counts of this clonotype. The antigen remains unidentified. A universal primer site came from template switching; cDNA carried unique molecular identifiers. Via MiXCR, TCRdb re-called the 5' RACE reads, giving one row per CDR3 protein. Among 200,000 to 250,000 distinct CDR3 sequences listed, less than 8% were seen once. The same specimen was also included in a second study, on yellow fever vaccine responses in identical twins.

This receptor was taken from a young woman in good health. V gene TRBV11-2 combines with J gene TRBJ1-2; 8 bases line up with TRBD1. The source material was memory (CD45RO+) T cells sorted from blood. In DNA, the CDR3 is TGTGCCAGCAGCTCCCGCAGGGGGCAAGAACTGGAACATTATGGCTACACCTTC. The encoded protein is CASSSRRGQELEHYGYTF.